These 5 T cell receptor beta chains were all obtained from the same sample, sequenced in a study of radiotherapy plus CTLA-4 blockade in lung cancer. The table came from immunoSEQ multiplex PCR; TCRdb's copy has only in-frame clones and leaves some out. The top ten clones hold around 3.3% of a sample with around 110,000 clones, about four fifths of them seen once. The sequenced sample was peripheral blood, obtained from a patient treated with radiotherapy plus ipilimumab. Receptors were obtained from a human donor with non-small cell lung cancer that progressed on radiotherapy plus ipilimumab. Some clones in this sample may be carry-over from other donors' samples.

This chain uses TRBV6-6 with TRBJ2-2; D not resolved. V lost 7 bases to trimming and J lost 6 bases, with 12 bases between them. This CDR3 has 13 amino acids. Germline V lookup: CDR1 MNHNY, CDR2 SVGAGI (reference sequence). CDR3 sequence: CASNQITAGELFF. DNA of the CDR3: TGTGCCAGCAACCAGATAACCGCCGGGGAGCTGTTTTTT.

DNA for the CDR3: TGTGCCAGCAGTACCCTGACCGGGCGGGGGAGCTCCTACGAGCAGTACTTC. Its protein is CASSTLTGRGSSYEQYF. The chain combines TRBV27 with TRBJ2-7; 7 bases line up with TRBD2. V was pared by 5 bases and J by 0 bases, with 13 bases of the junction left unmatched. The CDR3 is 17 residues long. Per the germline V gene, CDR1 is MNHEY and CDR2 is SMNVEV (reference sequence).

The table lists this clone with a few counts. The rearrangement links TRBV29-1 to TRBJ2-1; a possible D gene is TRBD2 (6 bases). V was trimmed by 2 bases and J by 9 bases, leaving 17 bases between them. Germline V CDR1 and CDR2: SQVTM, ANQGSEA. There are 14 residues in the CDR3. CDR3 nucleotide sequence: TGCAGCGTTGAAACTAGCCCCCAGGTGGGTGAGCAGTTCTTC. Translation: CSVETSPQVGEQFF.

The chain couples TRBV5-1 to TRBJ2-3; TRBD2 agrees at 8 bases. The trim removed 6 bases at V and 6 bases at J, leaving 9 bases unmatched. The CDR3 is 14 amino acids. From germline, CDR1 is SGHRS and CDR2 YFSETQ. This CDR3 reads CASTRSGIGDTQYF. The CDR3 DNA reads TGCGCCAGCACCCGTAGCGGGATCGGGGATACGCAGTATTTT.

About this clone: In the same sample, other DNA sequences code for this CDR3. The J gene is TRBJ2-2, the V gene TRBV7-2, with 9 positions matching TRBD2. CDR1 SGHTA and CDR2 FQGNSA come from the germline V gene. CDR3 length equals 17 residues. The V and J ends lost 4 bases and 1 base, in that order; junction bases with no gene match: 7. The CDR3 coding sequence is TGTGCCAGCAGCTCCTCAGCGGGGGGCGGGAACACCGGGGAGCTGTTTTTT. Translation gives CASSSSAGGGNTGELFF.